This T cell receptor beta chain was identified in a study of blood T cell repertoires in COVID-19. Germline CDR1 and CDR2: DFQATT and SNEGSKA (reference sequence). The germline V and J ends were trimmed by 3 bases and 4 bases, with 12 bases remaining between them. The CDR3 loop spans 13 amino acids. In the original workflow: It was from reference gene primer amplification that nucleated cell counts were estimated. Assay used: immunoSEQ multiplex PCR; TCRdb lists only in-frame clones, some missing. V and J calls and clone size are given by that table; D and trimming were obtained from the DNA. In the table there are tens of thousands of clones, roughly 90% of which are singletons.

The sequence came from a man aged 55 to 70 with acute or convalescent COVID-19. This rearrangement joins TRBV20-1 to TRBJ1-1; D not resolved. Material: peripheral blood. The CDR3 loop reads CSASMTAGTEAFF. Written as DNA, the CDR3 is TGCAGTGCTAGTATGACGGCGGGCACTGAAGCTTTCTTT.